Sequencing of this TCR beta chain was carried out in a study of T cell repertoires in cytomegalovirus infection. The wider study: Evidence of both CMV infection and a matching HLA type came from public TCR beta signatures. Broader study findings: There were HLA-C-restricted CMV-specific TCR beta clonotypes dominating the ex vivo response. Identification of carriers of CMV plus the relevant HLA was achieved through cumulative public TCR beta family frequency.

TCRdb recomputed calls from the reads with MiXCR, one row per CDR3 protein. This repertoire shows under 100,000 distinct CDR3 sequences, roughly 3.7% found once; its top ten account for over 4.5%. The V gene lost 1 base and the J gene lost 3 bases, with 14 bases spanning the gap. In germline, CDR1 is SGHAT, CDR2 FQNNGV. The CDR3 consists of 16 residues. This clonotype was picked up many times. Its antigen is as yet unknown. V gene TRBV11-2 combines with J gene TRBJ2-3; TRBD2 might be the D (6 bases). This TCR was recovered from a human donor in good health (CMV status not recorded). Some clones in this sample may be carry-over from other donors' samples. Input material: PBMCs. The CDR3 is CASSLVGSGETDTQYF. The CDR3 nucleotides read TGTGCCAGCAGCTTAGTCGGATCGGGGGAGACAGATACGCAGTATTTT.